This TCR beta chain stems from a study of T cells in Graves' hyperthyroidism and ophthalmopathy. Whole-study findings and limits: Most thyroid clonotypes expanded above 0.001 appeared in blood too.

V shed 0 bases and J shed 4 bases, with 13 bases lying between them. Germline V gene sequence: CDR1 SGHRS, CDR2 YFSETQ. The CDR3 runs to 15 residues. This clonotype was seen a handful of times. Antigen specificity is unknown. Researchers amplified the TCR beta CDR3 regions from RNA transcripts. The HTBI primer set served for first-round RT-PCR of the TCR CDR3. TCRdb used MiXCR to reprocess the multiplex PCR reads, holding one entry per CDR3 protein. The data contain about 560,000 distinct CDR3 sequences, around 14% of them seen just once; the ten biggest clones take up under 7.5%. Sequenced input: blood. This sequence originates from a young woman with Graves' hyperthyroidism. V and J are TRBV5-1 and TRBJ1-1, with a possible D match to TRBD1 (5 bases). The DNA of the CDR3 is TGCGCCAGCAGCTTGGTCGGAGGGGCGAGCACTGAAGCTTTCTTT. Translated: CASSLVGGASTEAFF.